Listed below are T cell receptor beta chains from one sample, sequenced in a study of blood T cell repertoires in COVID-19. Profiling relied on immunoSEQ multiplex PCR, and the TCRdb table lists in-frame clones only, not all of them. The sample lists 210,000 or so clones, around 91% occurring once. Sequencing used peripheral blood. The source of these receptors is a woman aged 40 to 55 with acute or convalescent COVID-19. Each CDR3 is given with its conserved first and last residue. D genes are given only for firm matches. Clone size, where shown, is once, few, many, or a class for clones that have expanded.

.	.	TRBJ1-2	TRBV30	CAWSVSAGGYTF	TGTGCCTGGAGTGTATCCGCCGGGGGCTACACCTTC
.	TRBD1	TRBJ1-4	TRBV24-1	CATSDPTPTGTVKLFF	TGTGCCACCAGTGATCCTACGCCGACAGGGACCGTAAAACTGTTTTTT
.	.	TRBJ2-4	TRBV14	CASSQVGAQAKNIQYF	TGTGCCAGCAGCCAAGTAGGAGCCCAAGCCAAAAACATTCAGTACTTC
.	TRBD1	TRBJ2-3	TRBV6-5	CATKTGTGTSDTQYF	TGTGCCACGAAGACCGGGACAGGGACATCAGATACGCAGTATTTT
.	TRBD1	TRBJ1-2	TRBV7-2	CASSSPGQFYGYTF	TGTGCCAGCAGCTCTCCGGGACAGTTCTATGGCTACACCTTC
.	.	TRBJ2-5	TRBV7-9	CASTSKGLETQYF	TGTGCCAGCACCTCCAAGGGGCTGGAGACCCAGTACTTC
.	.	TRBJ1-3	TRBV5-1	CASSPLRGVPGNTIYF	TGCGCCAGCAGTCCCCTCCGGGGGGTACCGGGAAACACCATATATTTT
.	TRBD2	TRBJ2-3	TRBV12-5	CASGSLAGGVTDTQYF	TGTGCTAGTGGTTCGTTAGCGGGGGGGGTCACAGATACGCAGTATTTT
.	TRBD2	TRBJ2-3	TRBV11-2	CASSLLAGGYISTDTQYF	TGTGCCAGCAGCTTACTAGCGGGGGGATACATTAGCACAGATACGCAGTATTTT
.	.	TRBJ1-3	TRBV3-1/TRBV3-2	CASSQVRADGNTIYF	TGTGCCAGCAGCCAAGTGAGGGCCGATGGAAACACCATATATTTT
.	TRBD2	TRBJ2-5	TRBV24-1	CATSAGRGAPRETQYF	TGTGCCACCAGTGCGGGGCGGGGGGCCCCCAGGGAGACCCAGTACTTC
once	TRBD1	TRBJ1-1	TRBV5-4	CASSLGQGIEAFF	TGTGCCAGCAGCTTGGGACAGGGGATTGAAGCTTTCTTT
.	TRBD1	TRBJ2-1	TRBV6-6	CASSSRTGQAYNEQFF	TGTGCCAGCAGTTCCAGGACAGGGCAAGCCTACAATGAGCAGTTCTTC
.	.	TRBJ2-1	TRBV12-5	CASGYRHPSTYNEQFF	TGTGCTAGTGGGTATAGACACCCAAGCACCTACAATGAGCAGTTCTTC
.	TRBD1	TRBJ1-4	TRBV5-1	CASSLAGTGGEKLFF	TGCGCCAGCAGCTTGGCAGGGACAGGCGGTGAAAAACTGTTTTTT
.	.	TRBJ1-2	TRBV5-1	CASSYLSGEQPLGYTF	TGCGCCAGCAGCTATCTTTCGGGAGAACAACCCCTTGGCTACACCTTC
.	.	TRBJ2-3	TRBV19	CASSILFTGNTQYF	TGTGCCAGTAGTATACTCTTCACGGGGAATACGCAGTATTTT
.	TRBD2	TRBJ2-3	TRBV11-2	CASSWFGGGTPDTQYF	TGTGCCAGCAGCTGGTTCGGCGGGGGGACCCCAGATACGCAGTATTTT
.	.	TRBJ2-3	TRBV14	CASSQDMFRGAYPDTQYF	TGTGCCAGCAGCCAAGATATGTTCAGGGGGGCCTATCCAGATACGCAGTATTTT
.	.	TRBJ1-1	TRBV6-5	CASSYSEGAEAFF	TGTGCCAGCAGTTACTCGGAAGGGGCTGAAGCTTTCTTT
.	TRBD2	TRBJ2-1	TRBV15	CATSSPPMVASGGSHDNEQFF	TGTGCCACCAGCAGCCCTCCGATGGTGGCTAGCGGGGGGTCTCACGACAATGAGCAGTTCTTC
.	TRBD2	TRBJ2-1	TRBV24-1	CATSDLERGGLNEQFF	TGTGCCACCAGTGATTTGGAGCGGGGGGGCCTAAATGAGCAGTTCTTC
.	.	TRBJ2-3	TRBV6-2/TRBV6-3	CASSPAWASIDTQYF	TGTGCCAGCAGCCCCGCTTGGGCTAGCATAGATACGCAGTATTTT
.	.	TRBJ1-3	TRBV5-1	CASSSGVGNTIYF	TGCGCCAGCAGCTCAGGCGTTGGAAACACCATATATTTT
.	TRBD1	TRBJ1-2	TRBV25-1	CASRGTGENYGYTF	TGTGCCAGCAGGGGGACAGGAGAAAACTATGGCTACACCTTC
.	TRBD1	TRBJ1-3	TRBV19	CASSPQGAIFGNTIYF	TGTGCCAGTAGTCCCCAGGGGGCAATCTTCGGAAACACCATATATTTT
few	TRBD2	TRBJ2-3	TRBV9	CASSQTSPATQYF	TGTGCCAGCTCCCAGACTAGCCCGGCTACGCAGTATTTT
.	.	TRBJ1-2	TRBV6-6	CASSYLQPANYGYTF	TGTGCCAGCAGTTACTTACAGCCGGCTAACTATGGCTACACCTTC
.	TRBD1	TRBJ1-2	TRBV28	CASSLSIQGAGYGYTF	TGTGCCAGCAGTTTATCGATTCAGGGGGCGGGCTATGGCTACACCTTC
.	TRBD1	TRBJ1-1	TRBV5-1	CASSSPGGQGNTEAFF	TGCGCCAGCAGCTCCCCTGGCGGACAGGGTAACACTGAAGCTTTCTTT
.	TRBD2	TRBJ2-1	TRBV30	CAWSQLAGGYNEQFF	TGTGCCTGGAGTCAACTAGCGGGGGGTTACAATGAGCAGTTCTTC
.	TRBD1	TRBJ1-2	TRBV3-1/TRBV3-2	CASSQEVPVFGQGGEYIDYGYTF	TGTGCCAGCAGCCAAGAGGTTCCTGTGTTCGGACAGGGGGGGGAGTATATTGACTATGGCTACACCTTC
.	TRBD1	TRBJ1-1	TRBV6-5	CASAEGQLFTEAFF	TGTGCCAGCGCCGAGGGACAGCTCTTCACTGAAGCTTTCTTT
.	TRBD1	TRBJ1-5	TRBV5-6	CASSYSDRAESNQPQHF	TGTGCCAGCAGCTACTCGGACAGGGCGGAGAGCAATCAGCCCCAGCATTTT
.	TRBD1	TRBJ2-3	TRBV5-1	CASSKRQGANTDTQYF	TGCGCCAGCAGCAAACGACAGGGGGCTAACACAGATACGCAGTATTTT
.	TRBD1	TRBJ2-2	TRBV19	CASRQGAGTYTGELFF	TGTGCCAGCCGACAGGGGGCTGGGACGTACACCGGGGAGCTGTTTTTT
.	.	TRBJ1-1	TRBV3-1/TRBV3-2	CASSPFEGYRIAFF	TGTGCCAGCAGCCCTTTCGAGGGCTATCGGATAGCTTTCTTT
.	TRBD1	TRBJ1-6	TRBV30	CAWSLGGQGVTPLHF	TGTGCCTGGTCTCTAGGGGGACAGGGCGTAACACCCCTCCACTTT
few	.	TRBJ1-1	TRBV28	CASSSLLGKQVNTEAFF	TGTGCCAGCAGTTCGTTGTTGGGAAAACAGGTGAACACTGAAGCTTTCTTT
few	TRBD2	TRBJ2-3	TRBV9	CASSLSGGFTDTQYF	TGTGCCAGCAGCCTTAGCGGGGGCTTCACAGATACGCAGTATTTT
.	.	TRBJ2-5	TRBV15	CATSRVGETQYF	TGTGCCACCAGCAGAGTCGGAGAGACCCAGTACTTC
.	TRBD2	TRBJ2-1	TRBV3-1/TRBV3-2	CASSLAGAHQYNEQFF	TGTGCCAGCAGCCTAGCGGGGGCCCATCAATACAATGAGCAGTTCTTC
.	TRBD1	TRBJ1-2	TRBV23-1	CASSHLRTGIDGYTF	TGCGCCAGCAGTCATCTAAGGACAGGGATCGATGGCTACACCTTC
.	TRBD1	TRBJ1-3	TRBV7-3	CASSLIGGADTIYF	TGTGCCAGCAGCTTAATAGGGGGCGCAGACACCATATATTTT
.	.	TRBJ1-2	TRBV6-5	CASSSTNSHSNYGYTF	TGTGCCAGCAGTTCTACGAACAGCCACAGCAACTATGGCTACACCTTC
.	.	TRBJ1-1	TRBV7-3	CASSLRGEGTEAFF	TGTGCCAGCAGCTTAAGGGGGGAAGGGACTGAAGCTTTCTTT
.	.	TRBJ1-2	TRBV5-4	CASSPENHYGYTF	TGTGCCAGCAGCCCTGAGAACCACTATGGCTACACCTTC
.	.	TRBJ2-4	TRBV7-2	CASSLGAGRGKNIQYF	TGTGCCAGCAGCTTAGGCGCTGGCAGGGGCAAAAACATTCAGTACTTC